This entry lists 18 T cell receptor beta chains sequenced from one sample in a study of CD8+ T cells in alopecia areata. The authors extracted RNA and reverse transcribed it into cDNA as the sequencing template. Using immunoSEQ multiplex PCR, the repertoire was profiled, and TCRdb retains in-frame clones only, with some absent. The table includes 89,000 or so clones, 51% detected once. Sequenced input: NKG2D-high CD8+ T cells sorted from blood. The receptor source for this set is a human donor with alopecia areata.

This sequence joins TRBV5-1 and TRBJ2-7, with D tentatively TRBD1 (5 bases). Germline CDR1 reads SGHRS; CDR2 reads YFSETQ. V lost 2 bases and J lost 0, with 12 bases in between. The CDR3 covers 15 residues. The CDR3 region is CASSLSRQRSYEQYF. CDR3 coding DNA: TGCGCCAGCAGCTTATCGAGACAGCGCTCCTACGAGCAGTACTTC. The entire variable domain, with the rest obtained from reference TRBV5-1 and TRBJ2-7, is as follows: KAGVTQTPRYLIKTRGQQVTLSCSPISGHRSVSWYQQTPGQGLQFLFEYFSETQRNKGNFPGRFSGRQFSNSRSEMNVSTLELGDSALYLCASSLSRQRSYEQYFGPGTRLTVT.

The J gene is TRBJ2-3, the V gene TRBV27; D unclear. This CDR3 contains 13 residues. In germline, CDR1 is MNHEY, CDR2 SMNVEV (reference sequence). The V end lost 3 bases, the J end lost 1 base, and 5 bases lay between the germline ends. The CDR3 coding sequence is TGTGCCAGCAGTTTTAGGCGCACAGATACGCAGTATTTT. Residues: CASSFRRTDTQYF.

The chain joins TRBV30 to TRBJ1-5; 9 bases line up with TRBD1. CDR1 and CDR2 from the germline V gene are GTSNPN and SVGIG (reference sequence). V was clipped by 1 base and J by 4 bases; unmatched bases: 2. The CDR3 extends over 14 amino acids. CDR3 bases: TGTGCCTGGAGTGGGGGACAGGGAAATCAGCCCCAGCATTTT. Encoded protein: CAWSGGQGNQPQHF. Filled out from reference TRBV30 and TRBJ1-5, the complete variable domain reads SQTIHQWPATLVQPVGSPLSLECTVEGTSNPNLYWYRQAAGRGLQLLFYSVGIGQISSEVPQNLSASRPQDRQFILSSKKLLLSDSGFYLCAWSGGQGNQPQHFGDGTRLSIL.

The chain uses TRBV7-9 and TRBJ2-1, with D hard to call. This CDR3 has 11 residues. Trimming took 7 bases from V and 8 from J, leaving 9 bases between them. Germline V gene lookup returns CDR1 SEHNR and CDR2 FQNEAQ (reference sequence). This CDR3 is CASMQMDEQFF. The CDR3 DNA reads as TGTGCCAGCATGCAAATGGATGAGCAGTTCTTC.

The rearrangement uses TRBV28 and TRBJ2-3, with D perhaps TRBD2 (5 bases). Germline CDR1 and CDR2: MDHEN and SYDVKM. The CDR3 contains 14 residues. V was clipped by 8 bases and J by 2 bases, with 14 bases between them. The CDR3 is CASGRGRDTDTQYF. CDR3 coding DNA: TGTGCCAGCGGCCGAGGCCGGGACACAGATACGCAGTATTTT.

The CDR3: CASSPARGDNEQFF. The CDR3 nucleotides are TGTGCCAGCAGTCCAGCCAGAGGCGACAATGAGCAGTTCTTC. The chain has TRBV6-5 and TRBJ2-1; D unresolved. V gave up 5 bases and J gave up 5 bases, with 13 bases separating them. This CDR3 has 14 amino acids. The V gene's germline CDR1 is MNHEY and CDR2 SVGAGI.

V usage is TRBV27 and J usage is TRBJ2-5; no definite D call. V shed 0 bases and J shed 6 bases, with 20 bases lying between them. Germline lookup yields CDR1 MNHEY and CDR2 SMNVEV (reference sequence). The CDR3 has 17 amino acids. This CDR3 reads CASSLSWLTAAGKTQYF. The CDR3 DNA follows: TGTGCCAGCAGTTTATCATGGTTAACCGCCGCTGGGAAGACCCAGTACTTC.

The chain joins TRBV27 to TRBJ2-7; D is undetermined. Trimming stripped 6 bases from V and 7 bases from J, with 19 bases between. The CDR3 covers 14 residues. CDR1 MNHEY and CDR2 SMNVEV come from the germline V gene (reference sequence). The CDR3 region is CASSSIDRVGEQYF. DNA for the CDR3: TGTGCCAGCAGCTCCATAGATAGGGTGGGGGAGCAGTACTTC.

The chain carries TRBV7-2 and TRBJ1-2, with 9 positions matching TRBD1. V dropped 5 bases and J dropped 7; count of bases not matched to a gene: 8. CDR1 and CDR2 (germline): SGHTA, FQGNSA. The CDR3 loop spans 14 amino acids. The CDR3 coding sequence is TGTGCCAGCAGCCCCGGGACAGGGAGCGTTGGCTACACCTTC. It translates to CASSPGTGSVGYTF.

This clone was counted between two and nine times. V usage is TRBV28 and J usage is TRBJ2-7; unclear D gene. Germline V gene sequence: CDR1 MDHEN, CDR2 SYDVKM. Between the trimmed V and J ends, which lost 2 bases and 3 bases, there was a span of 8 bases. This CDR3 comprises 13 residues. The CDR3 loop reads CASSLIGGYEQYF. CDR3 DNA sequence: TGTGCCAGCAGTTTAATCGGCGGCTACGAGCAGTACTTC. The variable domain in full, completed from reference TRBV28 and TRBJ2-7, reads DVKVTQSSRYLVKRTGEKVFLECVQDMDHENMFWYRQDPGLGLRLIYFSYDVKMKEKGDIPEGYSVSREKKERFSLILESASTNQTSMYLCASSLIGGYEQYFGPGTRLTVT.

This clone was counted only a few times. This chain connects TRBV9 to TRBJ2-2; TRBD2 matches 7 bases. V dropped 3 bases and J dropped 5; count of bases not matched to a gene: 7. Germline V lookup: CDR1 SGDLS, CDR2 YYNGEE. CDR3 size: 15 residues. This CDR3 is CASSDRAGLTGELFF. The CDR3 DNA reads TGTGCCAGCAGCGACCGAGCGGGACTAACCGGGGAGCTGTTTTTT.

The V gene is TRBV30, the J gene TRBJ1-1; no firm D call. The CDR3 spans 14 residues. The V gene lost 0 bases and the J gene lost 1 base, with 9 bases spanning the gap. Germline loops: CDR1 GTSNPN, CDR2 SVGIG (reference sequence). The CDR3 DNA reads TGTGCCTGGAGTGTCATACAGACGAACACTGAAGCTTTCTTT. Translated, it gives CAWSVIQTNTEAFF.

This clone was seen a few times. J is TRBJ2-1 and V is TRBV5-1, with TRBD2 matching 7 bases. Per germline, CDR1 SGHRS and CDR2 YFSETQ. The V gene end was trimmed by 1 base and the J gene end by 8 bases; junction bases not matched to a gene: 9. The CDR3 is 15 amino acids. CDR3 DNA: TGCGCCAGCAGCTTGTCGAGGGAGGGCCTTGATGAGCAGTTCTTC. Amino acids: CASSLSREGLDEQFF.

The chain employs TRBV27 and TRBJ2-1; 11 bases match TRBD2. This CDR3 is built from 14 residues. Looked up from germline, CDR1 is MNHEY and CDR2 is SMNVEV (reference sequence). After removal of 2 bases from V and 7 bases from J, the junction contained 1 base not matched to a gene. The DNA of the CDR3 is TGTGCCAGCAGTTTAGTAGCGGGAGGGAATGAGCAGTTCTTC. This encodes CASSLVAGGNEQFF.

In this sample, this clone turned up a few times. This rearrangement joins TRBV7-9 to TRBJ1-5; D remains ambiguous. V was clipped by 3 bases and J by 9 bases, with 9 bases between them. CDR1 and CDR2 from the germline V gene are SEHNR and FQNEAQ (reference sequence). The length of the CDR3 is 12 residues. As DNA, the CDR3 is TGTGCCAGCAGCTTGGGAAAGATGCCCCAGCATTTT. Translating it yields CASSLGKMPQHF.

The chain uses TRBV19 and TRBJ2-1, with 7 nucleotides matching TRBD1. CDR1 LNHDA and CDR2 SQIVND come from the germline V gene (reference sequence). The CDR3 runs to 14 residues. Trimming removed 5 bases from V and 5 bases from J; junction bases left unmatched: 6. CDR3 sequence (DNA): TGTGCCAGTAGTCTCCGGGACAGCGACAATGAGCAGTTCTTC. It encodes CASSLRDSDNEQFF.

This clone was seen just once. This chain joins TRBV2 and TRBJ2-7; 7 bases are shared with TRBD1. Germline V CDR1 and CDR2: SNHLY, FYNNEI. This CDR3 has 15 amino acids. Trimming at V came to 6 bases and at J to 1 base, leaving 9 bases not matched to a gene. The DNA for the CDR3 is TGTGCCAGCAGGGAGACAGGGATTCTATCCTACGAGCAGTACTTC. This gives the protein CASRETGILSYEQYF. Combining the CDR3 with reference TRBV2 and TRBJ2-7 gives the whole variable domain EPEVTQTPSHQVTQMGQEVILRCVPISNHLYFYWYRQILGQKVEFLVSFYNNEISEKSEIFDDQFSVERPDGSNFTLKIRSTKLEDSAMYFCASRETGILSYEQYFGPGTRLTVT.

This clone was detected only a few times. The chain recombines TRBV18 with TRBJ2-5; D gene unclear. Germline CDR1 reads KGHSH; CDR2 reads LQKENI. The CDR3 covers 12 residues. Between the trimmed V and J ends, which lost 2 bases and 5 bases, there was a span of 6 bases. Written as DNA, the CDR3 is TGTGCCAGCTCACCAGACTCGGAGACCCAGTACTTC. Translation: CASSPDSETQYF.